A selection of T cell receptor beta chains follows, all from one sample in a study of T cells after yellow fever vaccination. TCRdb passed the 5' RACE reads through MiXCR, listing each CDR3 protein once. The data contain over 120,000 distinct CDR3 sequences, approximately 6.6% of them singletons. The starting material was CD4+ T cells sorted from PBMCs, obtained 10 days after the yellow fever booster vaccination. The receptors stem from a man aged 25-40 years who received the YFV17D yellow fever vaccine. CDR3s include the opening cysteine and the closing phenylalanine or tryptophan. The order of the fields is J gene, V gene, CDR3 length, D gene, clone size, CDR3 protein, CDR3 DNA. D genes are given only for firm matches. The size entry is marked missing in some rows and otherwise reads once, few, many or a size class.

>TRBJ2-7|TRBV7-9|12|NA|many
CASSWGVDEQYF
TGTGCCAGCAGCTGGGGCGTGGACGAGCAGTACTTC
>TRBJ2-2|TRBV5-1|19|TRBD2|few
CASSLGSGTSGRGAGELFF
TGCGCCAGCAGCTTGGGATCCGGGACTAGCGGGAGAGGGGCCGGGGAGCTGTTTTTT
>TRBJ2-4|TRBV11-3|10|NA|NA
CASSFSRRYF
TGTGCCAGCAGCTTCTCCCGGAGGTACTTC
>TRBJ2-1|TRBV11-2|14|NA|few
CASSFVHLGSEQFF
TGTGCCAGCAGCTTCGTCCACCTCGGAAGTGAGCAGTTCTTC
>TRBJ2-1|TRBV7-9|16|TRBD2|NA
CASSLSVAGTSGEQFF
TGTGCCAGCAGCCTATCCGTAGCGGGAACCAGTGGTGAGCAGTTCTTC
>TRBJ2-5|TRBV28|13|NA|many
CASNPGAGETQYF
TGTGCCAGCAATCCGGGAGCGGGAGAGACCCAGTACTTC
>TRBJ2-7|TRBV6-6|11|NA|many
CASRSDYEQYF
TGTGCCAGCAGATCCGACTACGAGCAGTACTTC
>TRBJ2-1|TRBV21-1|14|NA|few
CASSKEARGYEQFF
TGTGCCAGCAGCAAAGAGGCTCGGGGGTATGAGCAGTTCTTC
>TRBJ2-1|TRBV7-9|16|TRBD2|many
CASSLGATSGNNEQFF
TGTGCCAGCAGCTTAGGGGCGACTAGCGGGAACAATGAGCAGTTCTTC
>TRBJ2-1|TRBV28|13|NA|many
CASRGVGYNEQFF
TGTGCCAGCAGAGGGGTCGGCTACAATGAGCAGTTCTTC
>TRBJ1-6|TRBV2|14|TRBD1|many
CASSRDRVNSPLHF
TGTGCCAGCAGCCGGGACAGGGTGAATTCACCCCTCCACTTT
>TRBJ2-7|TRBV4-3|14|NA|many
CASSQELSRYEQYF
TGCGCCAGCAGCCAAGAGCTCAGTAGATACGAGCAGTACTTC
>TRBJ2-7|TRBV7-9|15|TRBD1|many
CASIPGPGQTHEQYF
TGTGCCAGCATCCCCGGCCCGGGACAGACCCACGAGCAGTACTTC
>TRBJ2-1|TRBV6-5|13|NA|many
CASSYSRGPEQFF
TGTGCCAGCAGTTACTCCCGGGGCCCCGAGCAGTTCTTC
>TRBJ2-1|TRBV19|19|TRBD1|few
CASSALIRPSDRDLVEQFF
TGTGCCAGTAGTGCTTTGATCCGACCGTCAGACAGGGATCTGGTGGAGCAGTTCTTC
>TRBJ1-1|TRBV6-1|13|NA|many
CASSGHSDTEAFF
TGTGCCAGTTCGGGACACTCGGATACTGAAGCTTTCTTT
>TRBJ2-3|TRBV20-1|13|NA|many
CSAQVGGTDTQYF
TGCAGTGCTCAGGTGGGGGGCACAGATACGCAGTATTTT
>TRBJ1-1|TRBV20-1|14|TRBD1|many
CSARRQGANTEAFF
TGCAGTGCTAGAAGGCAGGGGGCCAACACTGAAGCTTTCTTT
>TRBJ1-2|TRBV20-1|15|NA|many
CSAPDLLGATGGYTF
TGCAGTGCTCCCGACCTCTTGGGTGCGACGGGCGGCTACACCTTC
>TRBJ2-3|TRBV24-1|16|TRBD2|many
CATSASAGAGEDTQYF
TGTGCCACCTCAGCCTCAGCGGGAGCAGGGGAAGATACGCAGTATTTT
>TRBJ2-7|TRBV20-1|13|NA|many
CSADLLGTYEQYF
TGCAGTGCCGATTTACTAGGGACTTACGAGCAGTACTTC
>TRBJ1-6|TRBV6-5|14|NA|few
CASSYGRGNSPLHF
TGTGCCAGCAGTTACGGCAGGGGAAATTCACCCCTCCACTTT
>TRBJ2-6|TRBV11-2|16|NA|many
CASSLSASSGANVLTF
TGTGCCAGCAGCCTCTCCGCTAGCTCTGGGGCCAACGTCCTGACTTTC
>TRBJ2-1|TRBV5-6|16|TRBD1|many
CASRGRTGSSYNEQFF
TGTGCCAGCAGGGGGAGGACAGGGAGCTCCTACAATGAGCAGTTCTTC
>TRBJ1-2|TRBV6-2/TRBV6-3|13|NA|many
CASSYRQGSGYTF
TGTGCCAGCAGTTACAGGCAGGGAAGTGGCTACACCTTC
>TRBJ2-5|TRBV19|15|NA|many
CASSRGTDNQETQYF
TGTGCCAGTAGCCGCGGGACAGATAACCAAGAGACCCAGTACTTC
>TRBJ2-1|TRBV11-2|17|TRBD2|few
CASSYRLAGGPGGEQFF
TGTGCCAGCAGCTATAGACTAGCGGGAGGCCCGGGGGGTGAGCAGTTCTTC
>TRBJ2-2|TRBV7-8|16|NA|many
CASSLRGGQNTGELFF
TGTGCCAGCAGCTTACGAGGCGGGCAAAACACCGGGGAGCTGTTTTTT
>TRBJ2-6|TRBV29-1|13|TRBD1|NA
CSARGQGANVLTF
TGCAGCGCTAGGGGGCAGGGGGCCAACGTCCTGACTTTC
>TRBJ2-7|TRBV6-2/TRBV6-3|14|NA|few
CASNRLGISYEQYF
TGTGCCAGCAATCGTTTGGGGATCTCCTACGAGCAGTACTTC
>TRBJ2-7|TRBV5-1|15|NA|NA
CASSSRGAGIYEQYF
TGCGCCAGCAGCTCTCGGGGGGCAGGGATCTACGAGCAGTACTTC
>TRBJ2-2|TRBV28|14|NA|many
CASRPHAEGGELFF
TGTGCCAGCAGACCCCACGCTGAGGGCGGGGAGCTGTTTTTT
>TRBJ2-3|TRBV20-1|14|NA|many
CSAQKAGRTDTQYF
TGCAGTGCTCAAAAAGCGGGTCGCACAGATACGCAGTATTTT
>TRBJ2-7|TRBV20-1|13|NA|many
CSARGVGNHEQYF
TGCAGTGCTAGAGGGGTAGGTAACCACGAGCAGTACTTC
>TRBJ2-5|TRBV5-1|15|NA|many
CASTLVGQRRETQYF
TGCGCCAGCACCCTAGTCGGGCAGCGGAGGGAGACCCAGTACTTC
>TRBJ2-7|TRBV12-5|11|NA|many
CASGPPYEQYF
TGTGCTAGTGGTCCCCCCTACGAGCAGTACTTC
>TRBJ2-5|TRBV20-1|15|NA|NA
CSARGERAGGETQYF
TGCAGTGCACGAGGGGAGCGGGCCGGCGGGGAGACCCAGTACTTC
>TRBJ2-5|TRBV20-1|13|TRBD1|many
CSAPRTGGETQYF
TGCAGTGCCCCCAGGACAGGGGGAGAGACCCAGTACTTC
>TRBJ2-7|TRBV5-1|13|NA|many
CASRREGAYEQYF
TGCGCCAGCAGACGGGAAGGGGCCTACGAGCAGTACTTC
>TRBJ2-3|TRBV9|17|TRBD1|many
CASSVAPTGVSTDTQYF
TGTGCCAGCAGCGTAGCTCCTACAGGGGTGAGCACAGATACGCAGTATTTT
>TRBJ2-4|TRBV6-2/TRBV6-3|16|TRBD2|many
CASSPGTSGRKNIQYF
TGTGCCAGCAGTCCCGGGACTAGCGGGAGAAAAAACATTCAGTACTTC
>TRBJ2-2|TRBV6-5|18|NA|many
CASSYLRLGSLNTGELFF
TGTGCCAGCAGTTACCTTCGACTCGGTAGCTTGAACACCGGGGAGCTGTTTTTT
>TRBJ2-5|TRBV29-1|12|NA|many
CSGFQGSETQYF
TGCAGCGGCTTTCAGGGATCAGAGACCCAGTACTTC
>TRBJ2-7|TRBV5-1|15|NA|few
CASSPDGRNTYEQYF
TGCGCCAGCAGCCCCGACGGACGGAACACCTACGAGCAGTACTTC
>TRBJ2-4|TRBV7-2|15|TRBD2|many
CASSSYGSGRNIQYF
TGTGCCAGCAGCTCGTATGGTAGCGGGAGGAACATTCAGTACTTC
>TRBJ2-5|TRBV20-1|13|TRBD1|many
CSAPRTGQETQYF
TGCAGTGCTCCCCGGACAGGGCAAGAGACCCAGTACTTC
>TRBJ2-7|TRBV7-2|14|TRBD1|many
CASSQRAGGYEQYF
TGTGCCAGCAGCCAGAGGGCAGGGGGCTACGAGCAGTACTTC